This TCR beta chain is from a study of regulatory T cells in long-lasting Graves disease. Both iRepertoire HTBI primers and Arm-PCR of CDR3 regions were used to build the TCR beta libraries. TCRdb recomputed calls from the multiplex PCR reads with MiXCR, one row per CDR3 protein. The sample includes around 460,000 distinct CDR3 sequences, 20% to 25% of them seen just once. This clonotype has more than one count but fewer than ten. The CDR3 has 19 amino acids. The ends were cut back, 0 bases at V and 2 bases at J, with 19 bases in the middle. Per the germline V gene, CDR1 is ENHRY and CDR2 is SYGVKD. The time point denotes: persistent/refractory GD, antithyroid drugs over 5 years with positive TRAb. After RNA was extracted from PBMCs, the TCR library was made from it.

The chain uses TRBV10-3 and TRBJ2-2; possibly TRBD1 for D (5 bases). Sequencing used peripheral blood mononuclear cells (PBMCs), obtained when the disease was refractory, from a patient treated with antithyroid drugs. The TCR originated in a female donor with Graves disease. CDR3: CAISESDPRAVGNTGELFF. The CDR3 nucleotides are TGTGCCATCAGTGAGTCGGATCCCAGGGCAGTTGGTAACACCGGGGAGCTGTTTTTT.